These 18 T cell receptor beta chains originate from one sample sequenced in a study of T cells in Graves' hyperthyroidism and ophthalmopathy (dated by TCRdb to about 2019). Libraries were prepared through multiplex PCR. These reads were obtained on an Illumina HiSeq 2000. TCR beta CDR3 regions were amplified from RNA transcripts. For the first round of RT-PCR on the TCR CDR3, the HTBI primer set was used together with the Qiagen OneStep RT-PCR kit. Through fastp at Q25 and MiXCR, TCRdb rebuilt clones from the public reads, retaining in-frame beta chains. Each entry is one CDR3 protein sequence, shown with its most common DNA and genes. The sample contains roughly 560,000 distinct CDR3 sequences, roughly 14% of them found a single time. The top ten hold 4% to 5.5% of the sample. Sequenced input: blood. These TCRs come from a woman in her forties with Graves' ophthalmopathy.

V usage is TRBV29-1 and J usage is TRBJ2-7, with D hard to call. Germline V lookup: CDR1 SQVTM, CDR2 ANQGSEA. This CDR3 contains 13 residues. The V end was cut by 2 bases, the J end by 2 bases, with 10 bases between. Here the CDR3 reads CSVESSETYEQYF. Written as DNA, the CDR3 is TGCAGCGTTGAATCTTCAGAAACCTACGAGCAGTACTTC.

The count of this clonotype is one. The junction differs from germline at one of its ends, possibly a read error. The chain is built from TRBV11-2 and TRBJ2-2, with 10 bases identical to TRBD2. The CDR3 consists of 16 residues. Germline values: CDR1 SGHAT, CDR2 FQNNGV. CDR3 residues: CASTQWASGRTGGLFF. CDR3 in DNA: TGTGCCAGCACCCAGTGGGCTAGCGGGAGAACCGGGGGGCTGTTTTTT.

The table lists this clonotype with many counts. The chain combines TRBV4-1 with TRBJ2-7, with 9 bases that match TRBD2. Germline V lookup: CDR1 MGHRA, CDR2 YSYEKL. This CDR3 contains 15 residues. V was pared by 4 bases and J by 4 bases, with 8 bases of the junction left unmatched. The CDR3 bases are TGCGCCAGCAGCCGAATAGCGGGAGAGGGGTACGAGCAGTACTTC. Its protein product is CASSRIAGEGYEQYF.

This clonotype was found many times. The V call is TRBV28, the J call TRBJ2-5; 9 nucleotides match TRBD1. CDR3 size: 16 residues. CDR1 is MDHEN, CDR2 SYDVKM, per germline. The J segment lost 2 bases and the V segment lost 4 bases, leaving 8 bases of the junction unmatched. Here the CDR3 reads CASSSTGTGIQETQYF. The DNA of the CDR3 is TGTGCCAGCAGTTCAACCGGGACAGGGATTCAAGAGACCCAGTACTTC.

The V and J genes are TRBV20-1 and TRBJ2-7; 13 positions agree with TRBD2. Looked up from germline, CDR1 is DFQATT and CDR2 is SNEGSKA (reference sequence). Unmatched junction bases numbered 11, after V lost 4 bases and J lost 5 bases. CDR3 length: 16 residues. The CDR3 reads CSATGTSGNAIHEQYF. CDR3 DNA: TGCAGTGCTACTGGGACTAGCGGGAATGCCATCCACGAGCAGTACTTC.

This clonotype turned up a few times. With a much larger clone just one base away, this may be a read error. The chain links TRBV20-1 to TRBJ1-2; D gene uncertain. Trimming cost V 5 bases and J 3 bases, with 22 bases left between them. The V gene's germline CDR1 is DFQATT and CDR2 SNEGSKA (reference sequence). This CDR3 has 16 residues. The CDR3 region is CSAPFPKTPIYYGYTF. The CDR3 DNA reads TGCAGTGCTCCCTTTCCAAAAACCCCTATTTACTATGGCTACACCTTC.

This rearrangement joins TRBV7-9 to TRBJ2-6; the D is unclear. The germline V gene encodes CDR1 SEHNR and CDR2 FQNEAQ (reference sequence). The CDR3 spans 15 residues. The V end lost 0 bases, the J end lost 1 base, and 4 bases lay between the germline ends. The CDR3 coding sequence is TGTGCCAGCAGCTTAGCGGAATCTGGGGCCAACGTCCTGACTTTC. It specifies CASSLAESGANVLTF.

The J gene is TRBJ1-5, the V gene TRBV6-1; 8 bases match TRBD1. With V trimmed by 1 base and J by 2 bases, 1 base remained unmatched. CDR1 is MNHNS, CDR2 SASEGT, per germline. The CDR3 spans 15 residues. The CDR3 reads CASSEETGGNQPQHF. The CDR3 DNA sequence: TGTGCCAGCAGTGAAGAGACAGGGGGCAATCAGCCCCAGCATTTT.

This clonotype was detected only a few times. V gene TRBV27 combines with J gene TRBJ1-5; 10 bases are shared with TRBD1. The CDR3 has 16 amino acids. Germline loops: CDR1 MNHEY, CDR2 SMNVEV (reference sequence). J gave up 2 bases and V 9 bases, and 10 bases lay outside the gene matches. The CDR3 DNA reads as TGTGCCAGAGAGACAGACGGGACAGGGGGCAATCAGCCCCAGCATTTT. As protein: CARETDGTGGNQPQHF.

The CDR3 bases are TGTGCCAGCAGCCCCTCCGGGACTAGCGGGAGGACGACCCAGTACTTC. Translation gives CASSPSGTSGRTTQYF. V usage is TRBV28 and J usage is TRBJ2-5; 15 bases are shared with TRBD2. With V trimmed by 6 bases and J by 7 bases, 9 bases remained unmatched. Germline CDR1 MDHEN, CDR2 SYDVKM. This CDR3 contains 16 residues.

Many counts were recorded for this clonotype. The chain has TRBV6-1 and TRBJ2-7; D tentatively reads TRBD1 or TRBD2 (5 bases each). CDR1 is MNHNS, CDR2 SASEGT, per germline. V gave up 7 bases and J gave up 9 bases, with 19 bases separating them. This CDR3 contains 13 residues. In nucleotides, the CDR3 is TGTGCCAGCACTCCGGGACCGAGCGGAGGGCAGTACTTC. This gives the protein CASTPGPSGGQYF.

This clonotype was seen a handful of times. This chain joins TRBV6-2 or TRBV6-3 and TRBJ1-5; D is ambiguous. Germline V gene data show CDR1 as MNHEY and CDR2 as SVGEGT. V shed 6 bases and J shed 5 bases, with 14 bases lying between them. The CDR3 contains 14 residues. The CDR3 is CASRRSLGYQPQHF. DNA for the CDR3: TGTGCCAGCAGACGCTCACTCGGGTATCAGCCCCAGCATTTT.

This clonotype was found a few times. This chain joins TRBV7-2 and TRBJ2-5; tentative D call: TRBD2 (6 bases). With 5 bases removed from V and 7 bases from J, the gap between germline ends came to 14 bases. This CDR3 is built from 13 residues. Germline lookup yields CDR1 SGHTA and CDR2 FQGNSA. This CDR3 reads CASSRTNGGTQYF. CDR3 in DNA: TGTGCCAGCAGCCGGACTAATGGTGGGACCCAGTACTTC.

This clonotype was seen repeatedly, ten times or more. The genes are TRBV27 and TRBJ2-4; 9 positions agree with TRBD1. Per the germline V gene, CDR1 is MNHEY and CDR2 is SMNVEV (reference sequence). The CDR3 is 16 amino acids. Trimming removed 5 bases from V and 7 bases from J; junction bases left unmatched: 12. This CDR3 is CASSQLSTGGFNIQYF. The CDR3, as DNA: TGTGCCAGCAGTCAATTAAGTACAGGGGGCTTTAACATTCAGTACTTC.

Ten or more counts support this clonotype. This rearrangement joins TRBV20-1 to TRBJ2-2; D ambiguous. This CDR3 contains 14 residues. CDR1 is DFQATT and CDR2 is SNEGSKA in the germline V gene (reference sequence). The V end lost 0 bases, the J end lost 3 bases, and 8 bases lay between the germline ends. The chain's CDR3 is CSARDSSDTGELFF. CDR3 nucleotides: TGCAGTGCTAGAGATAGCTCGGACACCGGGGAGCTGTTTTTT.

This clonotype was recorded at least ten times. This chain joins TRBV2 and TRBJ2-7; 10 nucleotides match TRBD1. CDR3 length: 16 amino acids. Germline values: CDR1 SNHLY, CDR2 FYNNEI. The junction had 7 bases not matched to a gene; V was cut back by 4 bases and J by 1 base. CDR3: CASSALGQGISYEQYF. In nucleotides, the CDR3 is TGTGCCAGCAGTGCCCTGGGACAGGGGATTTCCTACGAGCAGTACTTC.

This chain connects TRBV15 to TRBJ1-5; tentatively, D is TRBD1 (6 bases). CDR3 length: 13 amino acids. Germline V gene sequence: CDR1 LNHNV, CDR2 YYDKDF (reference sequence). V gave up 9 bases and J gave up 7 bases, with 16 bases separating them. The CDR3: CATHTGLGQPQHF. As DNA, the CDR3 is TGTGCCACACATACAGGGTTGGGACAGCCCCAGCATTTT.

This clonotype was seen many times. The V call is TRBV28, the J call TRBJ2-5; possibly TRBD1 for D (5 bases). Trimming took 2 bases from V and 4 from J, leaving 11 bases between them. The CDR3 covers 14 residues. Germline-derived CDR1 and CDR2 are MDHEN and SYDVKM. CDR3 nucleotides: TGTGCCAGCAGTTTACCCGCTAGGGGAGAGACCCAGTACTTC. Amino acids: CASSLPARGETQYF.